This is a list of T cell receptor beta chains from one sample in a study of blood T cell repertoires in COVID-19. Method: immunoSEQ multiplex PCR; TCRdb's copy keeps in-frame clones and lacks some. The sample gives around 100,000 clones, more than 85% of which show up once; 2.5% to 3.5% is in the top ten. The specimen sequenced was peripheral blood. These receptors were obtained from a man over 45 with active or convalescent COVID-19. CDR3s include the opening cysteine and the closing phenylalanine or tryptophan. The D gene is left open where the match is weak. Expanded clones are given a class, and other clones once, few, many or no size at all.

D gene	clone size	V gene	J gene	CDR3 protein	CDR3 DNA
.	.	TRBV6-1	TRBJ2-1	CASSEIGAYNEQFF	TGTGCCAGCAGTGAAATCGGTGCCTACAATGAGCAGTTCTTC
TRBD1	.	TRBV5-6	TRBJ1-6	CASSYDRDSPLHF	TGTGCCAGCAGTTATGACAGGGACTCACCCCTCCACTTT
.	.	TRBV5-6	TRBJ1-4	CASRRGTSSGEKLFF	TGTGCCAGCAGACGCGGGACCAGTAGTGGTGAAAAACTGTTTTTT
.	.	TRBV3-1/TRBV3-2	TRBJ1-1	CASSHGSGNTEAFF	TGTGCCAGCAGCCATGGTAGTGGGAACACTGAAGCTTTCTTT
TRBD1	.	TRBV29-1	TRBJ1-5	CSVRQGEQPQHF	TGCAGCGTTCGACAGGGTGAACAGCCCCAGCATTTT
TRBD2	.	TRBV5-4	TRBJ2-3	CASSPGTSGGYSDTQYF	TGTGCCAGCAGCCCGGGGACTAGCGGGGGGTACTCAGATACGCAGTATTTT
TRBD2	.	TRBV7-2	TRBJ2-1	CASSLAGLGGNEQFF	TGTGCCAGCAGCTTAGCGGGACTAGGTGGCAATGAGCAGTTCTTC
TRBD2	.	TRBV5-5	TRBJ2-5	CASSFGGRVLAGGPGETQYF	TGTGCCAGCAGCTTTGGTGGCCGCGTGCTAGCGGGGGGGCCAGGCGAGACCCAGTACTTC
TRBD2	.	TRBV6-6	TRBJ2-3	CASSGGGAGSTDTQYF	TGTGCCAGCAGTGGCGGGGGGGCCGGAAGCACAGATACGCAGTATTTT
.	.	TRBV7-2	TRBJ1-5	CASSLVGGEGQPQHF	TGTGCCAGCAGCTTAGTAGGGGGGGAGGGGCAGCCCCAGCATTTT
.	.	TRBV5-1	TRBJ1-3	CASSGGSGIAGNTIYF	TGCGCCAGCAGCGGCGGGTCGGGAATAGCTGGAAACACCATATATTTT
.	.	TRBV29-1	TRBJ1-1	CSVGDTRNTEAFF	TGCAGCGTTGGGGACACCAGGAACACTGAAGCTTTCTTT
TRBD2	.	TRBV28	TRBJ2-3	CASSSPSRGADTQYF	TGTGCCAGCAGTTCCCCCTCTCGGGGGGCAGATACGCAGTATTTT
TRBD2	.	TRBV27	TRBJ2-3	CASSSPSGGARDTQYF	TGTGCCAGCAGTTCGCCTAGCGGGGGGGCCCGAGATACGCAGTATTTT
.	.	TRBV2	TRBJ2-2	CASSPLGTANTGELFF	TGTGCCAGCAGTCCGCTCGGGACTGCGAACACCGGGGAGCTGTTTTTT
TRBD1	.	TRBV18	TRBJ1-5	CASRQGTDQPQHF	TGTGCCAGCCGACAGGGAACGGATCAGCCCCAGCATTTT
.	.	TRBV20-1	TRBJ1-1	CSARKLEAFF	TGCAGTGCTAGAAAGCTTGAAGCTTTCTTT
TRBD1	.	TRBV4-3	TRBJ2-5	CASSQEPHRGETQYF	TGCGCCAGCAGCCAAGAGCCCCACAGGGGAGAGACCCAGTACTTC
.	.	TRBV28	TRBJ2-2	CASQLGGSEVGELFF	TGTGCCAGCCAATTGGGGGGTAGCGAGGTCGGGGAGCTGTTTTTT
TRBD1	.	TRBV9	TRBJ2-7	CASSVGGTGTYEQYF	TGTGCCAGCAGCGTAGGTGGGACAGGCACCTACGAGCAGTACTTC
TRBD1	once	TRBV10-3	TRBJ1-3	CAIRQTGGEGNTIYF	TGTGCCATCAGACAGACAGGGGGAGAGGGAAACACCATATATTTT
TRBD1	.	TRBV15	TRBJ1-5	CATSSRQGYSNQPQHF	TGTGCCACCAGCAGTAGACAGGGCTATAGCAATCAGCCCCAGCATTTT
.	.	TRBV29-1	TRBJ2-5	CSVLQGGETQYF	TGCAGCGTCCTACAGGGGGGGGAGACCCAGTACTTC
TRBD2	once	TRBV2	TRBJ2-3	CASRRPSGDTDTQYF	TGTGCCAGCAGACGTCCTAGCGGGGACACAGATACGCAGTATTTT
.	.	TRBV9	TRBJ1-4	CASSELQGGNEKLFF	TGTGCCAGCAGCGAACTACAGGGTGGGAATGAAAAACTGTTTTTT
.	.	TRBV5-1	TRBJ1-1	CASSFSGDQNTEAFF	TGCGCCAGCAGCTTTTCGGGGGACCAGAACACTGAAGCTTTCTTT
TRBD1	.	TRBV7-9	TRBJ2-7	CASSSGTGVPYF	TGTGCCAGCAGCTCGGGAACAGGGGTGCCGTACTTC
TRBD1	.	TRBV2	TRBJ1-2	CASSGQGPGNGYTF	TGTGCCAGCAGCGGACAGGGACCGGGAAATGGCTACACCTTC
TRBD2	.	TRBV6-2/TRBV6-3	TRBJ2-5	CASSQGLAGAVETQYF	TGTGCCAGCAGCCAGGGACTAGCGGGGGCTGTGGAGACCCAGTACTTC
.	.	TRBV6-4	TRBJ2-3	CASSDGLSTDTQYF	TGTGCCAGCAGTGATGGACTAAGCACAGATACGCAGTATTTT
.	.	TRBV11-2	TRBJ2-5	CASSLSRTRETQYF	TGTGCCAGCAGCTTGTCTCGGACACGGGAGACCCAGTACTTC
TRBD1	.	TRBV5-1	TRBJ2-7	CASSYETGFYEQYF	TGCGCCAGCAGCTACGAGACAGGGTTCTACGAGCAGTACTTC
TRBD1	few	TRBV7-2	TRBJ1-3	CASSLQTGAGNTIYF	TGTGCCAGCAGCTTACAGACAGGGGCAGGAAACACCATATATTTT
.	.	TRBV3-1/TRBV3-2	TRBJ1-1	CASSQSGPEAFF	TGTGCCAGCAGCCAATCAGGCCCTGAAGCTTTCTTT
TRBD2	.	TRBV9	TRBJ2-1	CASSVGGLAVYNEQFF	TGTGCCAGCAGCGTAGGGGGACTAGCGGTCTACAATGAGCAGTTCTTC
TRBD1	few	TRBV7-9	TRBJ1-1	CASSSWTGGGNTEAFF	TGTGCCAGCAGCTCTTGGACAGGGGGAGGAAACACTGAAGCTTTCTTT
TRBD1	once	TRBV19	TRBJ1-4	CATRTGTNEKLFF	TGTGCCACCAGGACAGGGACTAATGAAAAACTGTTTTTT